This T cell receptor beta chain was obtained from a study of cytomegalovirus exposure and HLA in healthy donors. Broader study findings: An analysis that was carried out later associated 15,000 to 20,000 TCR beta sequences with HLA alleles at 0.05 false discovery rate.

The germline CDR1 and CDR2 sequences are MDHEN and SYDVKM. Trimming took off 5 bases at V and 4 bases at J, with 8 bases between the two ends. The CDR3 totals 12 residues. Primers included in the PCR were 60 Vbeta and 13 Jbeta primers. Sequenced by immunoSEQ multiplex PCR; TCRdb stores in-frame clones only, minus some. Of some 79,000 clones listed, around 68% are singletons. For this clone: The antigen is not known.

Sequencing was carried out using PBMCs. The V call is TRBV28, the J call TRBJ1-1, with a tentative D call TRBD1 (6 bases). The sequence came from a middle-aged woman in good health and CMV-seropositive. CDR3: CASSQGGTEAFF. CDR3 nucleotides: TGTGCCAGCAGTCAAGGGGGCACTGAAGCTTTCTTT.